This T cell receptor beta chain was observed in a study of shared clonotypes between healthy human individuals (dated by TCRdb to 2020 to 2021). Context from the whole study: A couple of women and a few men aged 18 to 49 years were included in the cohort. Between about 0.8 and 9 billion PBMCs per donor were obtained by leukapheresis. For each donor, CD4 naive and CD4 memory were each given three plates, CD8 naive was given two plates, and CD8 memory was given one plate. To increase sequencing depth and limit assay-specific biases, different laboratories used diverse techniques to prepare libraries and sequence TCR repertoires. To estimate repertoire size and how much clonotypes are shared between individuals, the study performed deep sequencing of blood TCR repertoires from roughly five healthy adults. Study-wide conclusions, independent of this receptor: The genetic and exposure-history diversity represented was limited by the small number of donors. Larger estimated clonotype richness was generally found for naive subsets than for memory subsets. Incomplete sequencing was indicated by rarefaction of sorted-subset datasets, despite the large sequencing depth. Sampling was limited to blood, and TCR repertoires in tissue likely differ from TCR repertoires in blood. About 5% of naive CD4, around 3.6% of naive CD8, 2.3% of memory CD4, and 0.4% of memory CD8 clonotypes were shared across four donors. Based on pairwise subsampling, the degree of clonotype sharing among donors was expected to be affected by sequencing depth. Compared with non-shared clonotypes, clonotypes shared by all four sorted-subset donors had higher generation probabilities.

The donors were healthy, HIV-negative adults who had no recently reported acute infections or vaccinations. Every donor was a Caucasian adult residing in Nashville, Tennessee, USA. CD4+ T cells were enriched by magnetic negative selection, after which naive cells were positively selected on CD45RA and the negative fraction was taken as the memory subset. Blood was obtained by leukapheresis, after which PBMCs were separated by Ficoll-Histopaque density gradient centrifugation and cryopreserved in liquid nitrogen vapor phase. Analytical flow cytometry was used to check the purity and quantity of each magnetically sorted T cell population. Genomic DNA was isolated from every sorted fraction and measured by UV absorbance on a Nanodrop 2000c. Using the deep immunoSEQ assay, TCR CDR3 regions were amplified from genomic DNA by multiplex PCR. Genomic DNA extracted from each cell subset was distributed evenly over all wells of several immunoSEQ 96-well plates, and each plate served as one replicate. For sorted subsets, 200 ng of genomic DNA, equivalent to 25,000 to 35,000 T cell genomes, went into each replicate PCR. The purified libraries were quantified using a Qubit 3.0 fluorometer, sized with a Bioanalyzer 2100, and then quantified again using the KAPA Library Quantification kit. Each immunoSEQ 96-well plate was sequenced on its own single-read 150-cycle Illumina NextSeq 550 flow cell. Turning to the authors' computational methods: The immunoSEQ output contained only junctional sequences without quality scores, so filtering could not match that applied to full-length reads. To assign V/J genes and CDR3, sequences were annotated using PyIR, a Python wrapper for IgBLAST v1.9, with IMGT germline references. Reads were removed for weak V/J assignments (E-value above 1e-6), missing CDR3, stop codons, out-of-frame junctions, or ambiguous translated residues. V3J clonotypes were defined as sequences sharing the same inferred V gene, J gene, and CDR3 amino acid sequence. Percentage overlap between repertoires was calculated by dividing the number of shared unique clonotypes by the size of the smaller repertoire. Richness of each repertoire was evaluated using RTK rarefaction, the Chao1 estimator, and Recon v2.1 estimates of unobserved clonotypes. For all TCRbeta clonotypes obtained by the gDNA method from a handful of donors, generation probabilities were computed with OLGA. TCRdb took over this immuneACCESS table, retaining in-frame rearrangements with V and J assigned. Such tables are incomplete; in checked studies, under half of the missing clones stem from an unresolved V gene, and the remainder is unexplained. The V and J calls and the clone size are those of that table, but D and trimming were determined from the DNA. This sample gives 2.3 million or so clones in total; approximately 95% of them show up just once. Around 0.4% of the sample lies in the top ten.

Details on this clone: This receptor's antigen is unknown. No much larger clonotype is one base removed from it; base qualities were not supplied.

Per the germline V gene (reference sequence), MNHEY is the CDR1 and SMNVEV is the CDR2. The junction carries 13 bases between V and J, which are trimmed by 4 bases and 6 bases respectively. Its CDR3 holds 14 amino acids, cysteine through phenylalanine. This entry keeps only the CDR3 DNA: 42 bases, framed from base 1. Sequences were obtained from naive CD4+ T cells from PBMCs. In the paper's terms, the cell subset or site label means: CD45RA+ positively selected. Recombination joined TRBV27 with TRBJ2-4; the D segment may tentatively be TRBD1 or TRBD2, each giving 5 matched bases. This clonotype was obtained from a man aged 18-30 years in good health. Some clones in this sample may be carry-over from other donors' samples. The DNA is as follows: TGTGCCAGCAGTTCTTCCGGGACCGGAAACATTCAGTACTTC. Its amino acids are CASSSSGTGNIQYF.